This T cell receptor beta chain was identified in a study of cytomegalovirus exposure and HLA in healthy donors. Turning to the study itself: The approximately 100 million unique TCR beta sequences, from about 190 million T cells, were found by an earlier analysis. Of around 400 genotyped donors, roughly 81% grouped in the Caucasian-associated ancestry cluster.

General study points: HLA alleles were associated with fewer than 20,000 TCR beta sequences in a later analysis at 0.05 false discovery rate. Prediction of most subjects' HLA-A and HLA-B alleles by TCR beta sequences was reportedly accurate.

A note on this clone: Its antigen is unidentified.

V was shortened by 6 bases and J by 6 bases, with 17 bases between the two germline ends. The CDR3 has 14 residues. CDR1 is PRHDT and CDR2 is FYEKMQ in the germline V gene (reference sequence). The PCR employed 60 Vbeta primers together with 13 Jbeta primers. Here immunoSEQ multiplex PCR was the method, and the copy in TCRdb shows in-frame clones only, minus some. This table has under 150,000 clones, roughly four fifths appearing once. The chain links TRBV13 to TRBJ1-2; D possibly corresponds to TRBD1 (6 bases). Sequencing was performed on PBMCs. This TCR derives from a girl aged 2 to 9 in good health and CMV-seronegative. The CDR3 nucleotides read TGTGCCAGCAGTAAAGCGACAGGAATACATGGCTACACCTTC. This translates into CASSKATGIHGYTF.